The sequence of this T cell receptor (beta chain) was determined in a study of blood T cell repertoires in COVID-19. Study-level background: The United States, Italy and Spain were the sources of the acute and convalescent COVID-19 samples.

Here immunoSEQ multiplex PCR was the method, and the copy in TCRdb shows in-frame clones only, minus some. The sample includes 230,000 or so clones, about nine tenths of them seen just once. Grouping used clinical history reported by participants in a survey and questionnaire. V was trimmed by 2 bases and J by 15 bases, leaving 11 bases between them. This CDR3 spans 11 amino acids. Per germline, CDR1 GTSNPN and CDR2 SVGIG (reference sequence). The clonotype was recovered from a woman in her thirties or forties with acute COVID-19. Sequenced input: PBMCs or T cells enriched from blood (not recorded which). The chain couples TRBV30 to TRBJ1-6; D gene uncertain. CDR3 amino acids: CAWSFEDILHF. The CDR3 DNA is TGTGCCTGGAGTTTCGAGGATATCCTCCACTTT.